This T cell receptor beta chain appears in the sequencing data of a study of cytomegalovirus exposure and HLA in healthy donors. Donors counted as nominally healthy when sampled, yet unrecorded immune exposures were likely. This CDR3 has 15 residues. V was cut by 5 bases and J by 8 bases, with 19 bases left in between. Per germline, CDR1 SGHTA and CDR2 FQGNSA. Primers for the PCR totalled 60 Vbeta and 13 Jbeta. The data were produced by immunoSEQ multiplex PCR, yet TCRdb's version contains in-frame clones alone and is incomplete. This table holds some 150,000 clones, around four fifths found once. Sequencing was performed on PBMCs. J is TRBJ2-1 and V is TRBV7-2, with a weak D call TRBD1 (8 bases). The source of this sequence is a male donor in good health and CMV-seronegative. CDR3: CASSLTTGEGYEQFF. The CDR3 DNA reads TGTGCCAGCAGCCTTACGACAGGGGAGGGCTATGAGCAGTTCTTC. The whole variable domain, filled in from reference TRBV7-2 and TRBJ2-1, reads GAGVSQSPSNKVTEKGKDVELRCDPISGHTALYWYRQSLGQGLEFLIYFQGNSAPDKSGLPSDRFSAERTGGSVSTLTIQRTQQEDSAVYLCASSLTTGEGYEQFFGPGTRLTVL.